What follows are 14 T cell receptor beta chains derived from one specimen sequenced in a study of CD8 T cells in Susac syndrome. An amount of RNA that ranged from roughly 0.45 to 1 ug was reverse transcribed with random hexamers. TCRdb recomputed calls from the immunoSEQ multiplex PCR reads with MiXCR, one row per CDR3 protein. Here the sample spans about 76,000 distinct CDR3 sequences, about 91% being singletons. The sequenced sample consisted of CD8+ T cells from PBMCs. The receptors were gathered from a human donor with multiple sclerosis.

V is TRBV2 and J is TRBJ1-5; D call uncertain. V lost 3 bases to trimming and J lost 4 bases, with 4 bases between them. CDR1 is SNHLY and CDR2 is FYNNEI in the germline V gene. The CDR3 runs to 12 residues. In DNA form, the CDR3 reads TGTGCCAGCAGTGATATGAATCAGCCCCAGCATTTT. Amino acids: CASSDMNQPQHF.

The CDR3 DNA is TGTGCCAGCACCCAGGGAGCGGGTGAGCAGTTCTTC. Translation: CASTQGAGEQFF. V and J are TRBV2 and TRBJ2-1; TRBD2 is a possible D gene (6 bases). In germline, CDR1 is SNHLY, CDR2 FYNNEI. The V end lost 7 bases, the J end lost 9 bases, and 13 bases lay between the germline ends. CDR3 size: 12 residues.

The rearrangement links TRBV4-3 to TRBJ2-1; a possible D gene is TRBD1 (6 bases). The CDR3 covers 16 residues. Trimming took 5 bases from V and 6 from J, leaving 20 bases between them. The V gene's germline CDR1 is LGHNA and CDR2 YSLEER. The CDR3 nucleotides are TGCGCCAGCAGCAAAGCAAGGACCCTGACAGGCAATGAGCAGTTCTTC. Amino acid sequence: CASSKARTLTGNEQFF.

This clonotype has more than one count but fewer than ten. V is TRBV28 and J is TRBJ1-5; 8 bases align to TRBD1. V lost 6 bases and J lost 4; bases outside the gene matches: 5. This CDR3 has 14 residues. Germline V gene lookup returns CDR1 MDHEN and CDR2 SYDVKM. The CDR3 sequence: CASRPTGGNQPQHF. The CDR3 DNA follows: TGTGCCAGCAGACCTACAGGGGGTAATCAGCCCCAGCATTTT.

This chain joins TRBV2 and TRBJ2-7; the D gene is possibly TRBD2 (6 bases). The CDR3 totals 10 residues. V was clipped by 8 bases and J by 4 bases, with 6 bases between them. Germline V gene data show CDR1 as SNHLY and CDR2 as FYNNEI. CDR3 nucleotides: TGTGCCAGCGGGGGGTACGAGCAGTACTTC. Its protein product is CASGGYEQYF. Using reference TRBV2 and TRBJ2-7 for the parts outside the CDR3, the full variable domain is EPEVTQTPSHQVTQMGQEVILRCVPISNHLYFYWYRQILGQKVEFLVSFYNNEISEKSEIFDDQFSVERPDGSNFTLKIRSTKLEDSAMYFCASGGYEQYFGPGTRLTVT.

V is TRBV11-2 and J is TRBJ2-5; D gene ambiguous. Germline V lookup: CDR1 SGHAT, CDR2 FQNNGV. The V end lost 5 bases, the J end lost 5 bases, and 12 bases lay between the germline ends. CDR3 length: 13 amino acids. The CDR3 bases are TGTGCCAGCAGCCGTACTTCCTACGAGACCCAGTACTTC. Protein product: CASSRTSYETQYF.

J is TRBJ1-1 and V is TRBV12-3 or TRBV12-4; no clear D gene. V was shortened by 2 bases and J by 0 bases, with 7 bases between the two germline ends. This CDR3 comprises 14 residues. CDR3 sequence (DNA): TGTGCCAGCAGTTTATGGGGATTGAACACTGAAGCTTTCTTT. Its protein product is CASSLWGLNTEAFF.

This chain uses TRBV9 with TRBJ2-1; D possibly matches TRBD1 or TRBD2 (6 bases each). Trimming took 5 bases from V and 3 from J, leaving 24 bases between them. In germline, CDR1 is SGDLS, CDR2 YYNGEE. The CDR3 has 18 amino acids. This CDR3 is CASSPQGLPGEIYNEQFF. CDR3 nucleotides: TGTGCCAGCAGTCCTCAGGGGTTACCGGGAGAAATCTACAATGAGCAGTTCTTC. Variable domain in full (rest from reference TRBV9 and TRBJ2-1): DSGVTQTPKHLITATGQRVTLRCSPRSGDLSVYWYQQSLDQGLQFLIQYYNGEERAKGNILERFSAQQFPDLHSELNLSSLELGDSALYFCASSPQGLPGEIYNEQFFGPGTRLTVL.

V and J are TRBV4-3 and TRBJ2-1; maybe TRBD2 (6 bases). Deletions cut 3 bases from V and 0 bases from J, with 18 bases between. Germline V gene sequence: CDR1 LGHNA, CDR2 YSLEER. The CDR3 covers 18 residues. CDR3 residues: CASSQVPGGTISYNEQFF. In DNA form, the CDR3 reads TGCGCCAGCAGCCAGGTTCCTGGCGGGACGATCTCCTACAATGAGCAGTTCTTC.

The V and J genes are TRBV6-6 and TRBJ1-2; D possibly corresponds to TRBD1 (5 bases). V shed 10 bases and J shed 8 bases, with 17 bases lying between them. Looked up from germline, CDR1 is MNHNY and CDR2 is SVGAGI (reference sequence). This CDR3 contains 12 residues. The CDR3 loop reads CATLDQGGGYTF. The DNA of the CDR3 is TGTGCCACCCTAGACCAGGGAGGCGGCTACACCTTC.

CDR3 sequence reads: CASSIGGSSTDTQYF. In nucleotides, the CDR3 is TGTGCCAGTAGTATTGGGGGGAGCAGCACAGATACGCAGTATTTT. This rearrangement joins TRBV19 to TRBJ2-3, with D perhaps matching TRBD2 (6 bases). Trimming shortened V by 3 bases and J by 0 bases, and 10 bases separated the two germline ends. CDR1 and CDR2 from the germline V gene are LNHDA and SQIVND (reference sequence). The CDR3 contains 15 residues.

CDR3 residues: CASSLTGGNTDTQYF. The CDR3 coding sequence is TGCGCCAGCAGCTTGACAGGCGGAAACACAGATACGCAGTATTTT. The chain employs TRBV5-1 and TRBJ2-3, with D perhaps matching TRBD1 (5 bases). The V gene lost 1 base and the J gene lost 2 bases, with 11 bases spanning the gap. This CDR3 is built from 15 residues. CDR1 and CDR2 (germline): SGHRS, YFSETQ.

The chain uses TRBV20-1 and TRBJ1-4; the D gene is possibly TRBD1 (6 bases). The CDR3 has 15 residues. Germline V gene sequence: CDR1 DFQATT, CDR2 SNEGSKA (reference sequence). V was clipped by 0 bases and J by 5 bases, with 13 bases between them. The CDR3 protein is CSARDERTVNEKLFF. The CDR3 region has the DNA TGCAGTGCTAGAGATGAAAGGACAGTAAATGAAAAACTGTTTTTT.

This clonotype was found once. CDR3 sequence: CASSPDDYEQYF. The CDR3 nucleotides read TGTGCCAGCAGCCCAGACGACTACGAGCAGTACTTC. The chain recombines TRBV7-9 with TRBJ2-7; D remains ambiguous. Between the trimmed V and J ends, which lost 5 bases and 3 bases, there was a span of 8 bases. Germline CDR1 is SEHNR and CDR2 is FQNEAQ (reference sequence). The length of the CDR3 is 12 residues.